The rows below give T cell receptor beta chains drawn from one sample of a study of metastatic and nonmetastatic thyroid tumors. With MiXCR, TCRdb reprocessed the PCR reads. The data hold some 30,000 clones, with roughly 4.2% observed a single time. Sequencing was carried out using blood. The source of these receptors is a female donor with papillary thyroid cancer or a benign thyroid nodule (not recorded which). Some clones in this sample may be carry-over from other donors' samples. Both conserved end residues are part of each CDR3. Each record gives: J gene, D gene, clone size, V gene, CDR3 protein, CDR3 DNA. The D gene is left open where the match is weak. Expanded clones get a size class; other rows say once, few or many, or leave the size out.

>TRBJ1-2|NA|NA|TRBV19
CASSSGSTGGYTF
TGTGCCAGTAGTTCCGGGTCTACCGGTGGCTACACCTTC
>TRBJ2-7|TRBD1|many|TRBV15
CATSSRGTGNYEQYF
TGTGCCACCAGCTCCAGGGGGACAGGGAACTACGAGCAGTACTTC
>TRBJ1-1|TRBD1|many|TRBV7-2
CASSFHRGGSEAFF
TGTGCCAGCAGCTTCCACAGGGGTGGCTCTGAAGCTTTCTTT
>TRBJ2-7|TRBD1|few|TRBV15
CATSSVTTGFSYEQYF
TGTGCCACCAGCAGCGTAACGACAGGGTTTTCGTACGAGCAGTACTTC
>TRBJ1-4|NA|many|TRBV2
CASRPRQDREKLFF
TGTGCCAGCAGGCCCAGACAGGATAGAGAAAAACTGTTTTTT
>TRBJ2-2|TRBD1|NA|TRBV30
CAWSVGTGVTGELFF
TGTGCCTGGAGTGTAGGGACAGGGGTCACCGGGGAGCTGTTTTTT
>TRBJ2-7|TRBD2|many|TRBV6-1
CASTPLAGAYEQYF
TGTGCCAGCACACCGCTTGCGGGGGCCTACGAGCAGTACTTC
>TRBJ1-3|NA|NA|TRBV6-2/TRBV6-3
CASRPWSSGNTIYF
TGTGCCAGCAGACCCTGGAGCTCTGGAAACACCATATATTTT
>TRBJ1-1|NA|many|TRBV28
CASSLLVRELNTEAFF
TGTGCCAGCAGTTTATTAGTTAGGGAACTGAACACTGAAGCTTTCTTT
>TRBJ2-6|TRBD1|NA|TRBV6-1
CASGLQGASGANVLTF
TGTGCCAGCGGCCTCCAGGGGGCTTCTGGGGCCAACGTCCTGACTTTC
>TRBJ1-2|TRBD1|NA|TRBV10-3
CAISESTGNYGYTF
TGTGCCATCAGTGAGTCGACAGGGAACTATGGCTACACCTTC
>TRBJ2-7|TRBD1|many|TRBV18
CASSPSGQGGYEQYF
TGTGCCAGCTCACCCTCGGGACAGGGGGGTTACGAGCAGTACTTC
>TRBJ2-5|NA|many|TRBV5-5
CASSSWGVGETQYF
TGTGCCAGCAGTTCTTGGGGTGTCGGAGAGACCCAGTACTTC
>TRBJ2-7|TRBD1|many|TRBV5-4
CASSQPGQGVYEQYF
TGTGCCAGCAGCCAACCGGGACAGGGAGTCTACGAGCAGTACTTC
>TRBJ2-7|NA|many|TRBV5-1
CASSLNPTFSYEQYF
TGCGCCAGCAGCTTAAACCCGACATTCTCCTACGAGCAGTACTTC
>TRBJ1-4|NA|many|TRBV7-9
CASSLFGGEKLFF
TGTGCCAGCAGCTTATTTGGTGGTGAAAAACTGTTTTTT
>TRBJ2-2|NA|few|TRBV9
CASSGGISAGELFF
TGTGCCAGCAGCGGTGGGATCTCAGCCGGGGAGCTGTTTTTT
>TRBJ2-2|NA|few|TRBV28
CASSPVGGAQGTGELFF
TGTGCCAGCAGTCCAGTTGGCGGGGCACAAGGGACCGGGGAGCTGTTTTTT
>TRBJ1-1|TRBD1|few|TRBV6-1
CASSPTPGQWRTEAFF
TGTGCCAGCAGCCCTACGCCGGGACAGTGGAGGACTGAAGCTTTCTTT
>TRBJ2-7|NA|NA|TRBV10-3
CAISEPKDTTYEQYF
TGTGCCATCAGTGAGCCGAAGGACACAACCTACGAGCAGTACTTC
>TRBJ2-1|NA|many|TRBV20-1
CSARSNEQFF
TGCAGTGCTAGGAGCAATGAGCAGTTCTTC
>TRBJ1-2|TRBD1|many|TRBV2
CASRGQENYGYTF
TGTGCCAGCAGAGGACAGGAAAACTATGGCTACACCTTC
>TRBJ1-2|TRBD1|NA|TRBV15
CATSRQLGQGESGYTF
TGTGCCACCAGCAGACAACTAGGACAGGGGGAGAGTGGCTACACCTTC
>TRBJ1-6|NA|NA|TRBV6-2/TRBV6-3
CASSYTAQSSYNSPLHF
TGTGCCAGCAGTTACACGGCCCAGAGCTCCTATAATTCACCCCTCCACTTT
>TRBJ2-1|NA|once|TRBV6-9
CASCSNRRTRGIYEQFF
TGTGCCAGCTGTTCCAACCGAAGGACGAGAGGAATTTATGAGCAGTTCTTC
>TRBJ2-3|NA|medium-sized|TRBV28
CASTPPWPTDTQYF
TGTGCCAGCACCCCGCCGTGGCCAACAGATACGCAGTATTTT
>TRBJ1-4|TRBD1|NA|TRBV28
CASSSSDRVEKLFF
TGTGCCAGCAGTTCCTCGGACAGGGTTGAAAAACTGTTTTTT
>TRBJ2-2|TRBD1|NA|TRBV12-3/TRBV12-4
CASSPGQGMAGELFF
TGTGCCAGCAGTCCTGGACAGGGGATGGCCGGGGAGCTGTTTTTT
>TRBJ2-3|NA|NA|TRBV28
CASSYGRMSGYF
TGTGCCAGCAGTTACGGACGCATGTCTGGCTATTTT
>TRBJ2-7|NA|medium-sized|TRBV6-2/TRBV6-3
CASSTYRISSYEQYF
TGTGCCAGCAGCACCTACCGCATCAGCTCCTACGAGCAGTACTTC
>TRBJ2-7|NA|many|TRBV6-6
CASSYSGQYGYEQYF
TGTGCCAGCAGTTACTCTGGACAATATGGGTACGAGCAGTACTTC
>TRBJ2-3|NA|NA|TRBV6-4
CASSGTGGSTDTQYF
TGTGCCAGCAGCGGGACTGGGGGAAGCACAGATACGCAGTATTTT
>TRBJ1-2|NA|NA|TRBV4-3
CASSQEHGGSYGYTF
TGCGCCAGCAGCCAAGAACACGGCGGCTCCTATGGCTACACCTTC
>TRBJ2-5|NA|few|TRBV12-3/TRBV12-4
CASSPRPGETQYF
TGTGCCAGCAGTCCAAGACCAGGGGAGACCCAGTACTTC
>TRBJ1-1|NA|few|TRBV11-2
CASSLAGGGPTEAFF
TGTGCCAGCAGCTTAGCCGGAGGGGGTCCCACTGAAGCTTTCTTT
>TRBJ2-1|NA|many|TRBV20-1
CSASGGRGYYNEQFF
TGCAGTGCTAGCGGGGGGAGGGGGTACTACAATGAGCAGTTCTTC
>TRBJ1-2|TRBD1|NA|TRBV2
CAGRGTGTDPNF
TGTGCCGGACGCGGGACAGGGACCGATCCCAACTTC
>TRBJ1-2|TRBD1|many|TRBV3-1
CASSRTGFSYTF
TGTGCCAGCAGCCGGACAGGGTTTAGCTACACCTTC
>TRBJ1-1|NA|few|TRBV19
CASTGITEAFF
TGTGCCAGTACAGGGATCACTGAAGCTTTCTTT
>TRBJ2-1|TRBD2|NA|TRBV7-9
CSISGLAGRDEQFF
TGTTCCATCAGCGGACTAGCGGGCAGGGATGAGCAGTTCTTC
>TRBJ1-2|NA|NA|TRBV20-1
CSARDWGGEGTYGYTF
TGCAGTGCTAGAGATTGGGGAGGAGAAGGGACCTATGGCTACACCTTC
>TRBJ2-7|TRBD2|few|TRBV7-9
CASSLLAGYEQYF
TGTGCCAGCAGCTTACTAGCGGGATACGAGCAGTACTTC
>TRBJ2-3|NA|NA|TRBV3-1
CASSQGYLGELASTDTQYF
TGTGCCAGCAGCCAAGGGTACCTAGGGGAACTAGCTAGCACAGATACGCAGTATTTT
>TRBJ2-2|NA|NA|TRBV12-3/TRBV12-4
CASIVSGLGTLDGELFF
TGTGCCAGCATCGTAAGCGGACTTGGAACCCTGGACGGGGAGCTGTTTTTT
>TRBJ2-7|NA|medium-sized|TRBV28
CASSFPTRDSYEQYF
TGTGCCAGCAGTTTCCCAACTCGGGACTCCTACGAGCAGTACTTC
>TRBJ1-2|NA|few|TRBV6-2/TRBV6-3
CASNIGYNYGYTF
TGTGCCAGCAACATAGGGTACAACTATGGCTACACCTTC
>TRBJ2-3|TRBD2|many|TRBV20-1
CSAREGTSGRQADTQYF
TGCAGTGCTAGAGAAGGGACTAGCGGGAGACAAGCAGATACGCAGTATTTT
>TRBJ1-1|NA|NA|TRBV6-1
CASSEGFRMLEGTESFF
TGTGCCAGCAGTGAAGGGTTTCGGATGTTGGAGGGCACTGAATCTTTCTTT
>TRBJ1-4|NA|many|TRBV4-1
CASSPYTTTNEKLFF
TGCGCCAGCAGCCCCTACACGACAACTAATGAAAAACTGTTTTTT
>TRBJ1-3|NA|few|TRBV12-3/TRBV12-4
CASSFRNTIYF
TGTGCCAGCAGTTTTAGAAACACCATATATTTT
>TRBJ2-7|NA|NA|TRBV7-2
CASSLEGDSRAFMAYEQYF
TGTGCCAGCAGCTTAGAGGGAGACAGTCGAGCCTTTATGGCTTACGAGCAGTACTTC
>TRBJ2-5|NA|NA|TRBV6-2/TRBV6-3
CASVPRGSQETQYF
TGTGCCAGCGTGCCCCGGGGGAGCCAAGAGACCCAGTACTTC